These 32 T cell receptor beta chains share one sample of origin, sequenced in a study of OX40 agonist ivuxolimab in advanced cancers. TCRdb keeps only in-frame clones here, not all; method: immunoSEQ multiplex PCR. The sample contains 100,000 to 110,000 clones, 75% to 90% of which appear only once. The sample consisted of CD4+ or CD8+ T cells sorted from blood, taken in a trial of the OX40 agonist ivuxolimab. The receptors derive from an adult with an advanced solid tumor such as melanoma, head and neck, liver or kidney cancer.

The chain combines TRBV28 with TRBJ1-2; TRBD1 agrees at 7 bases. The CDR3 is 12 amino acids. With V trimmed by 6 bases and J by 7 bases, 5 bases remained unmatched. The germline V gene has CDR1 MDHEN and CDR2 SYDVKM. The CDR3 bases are TGTGCCAGCAGATCAGCAGGGGGTGGCTACACCTTC. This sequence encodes CASRSAGGGYTF.

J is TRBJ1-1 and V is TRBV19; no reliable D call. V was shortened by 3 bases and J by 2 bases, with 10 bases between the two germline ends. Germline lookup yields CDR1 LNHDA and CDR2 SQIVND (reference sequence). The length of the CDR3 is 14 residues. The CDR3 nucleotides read TGTGCCAGTAGTATCCGAGGTGGAAACACTGAAGCTTTCTTT. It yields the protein CASSIRGGNTEAFF. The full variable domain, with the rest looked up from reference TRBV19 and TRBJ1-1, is DGGITQSPKYLFRKEGQNVTLSCEQNLNHDAMYWYRQDPGQGLRLIYYSQIVNDFQKGDIAEGYSVSREKKESFPLTVTSAQKNPTAFYLCASSIRGGNTEAFFGQGTRLTVV.

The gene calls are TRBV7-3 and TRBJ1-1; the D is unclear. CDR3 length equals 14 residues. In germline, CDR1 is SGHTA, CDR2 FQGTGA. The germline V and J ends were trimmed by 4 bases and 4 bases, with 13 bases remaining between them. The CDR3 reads CASSSMGLGTEAFF. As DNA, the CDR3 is TGTGCCAGCAGCTCGATGGGGTTGGGCACTGAAGCTTTCTTT.

The CDR3, as DNA: TGTGCCAGCAGCTTAAGGCCCCTGGGGGCCAATAACTATGGCTACACCTTC. Its translation is CASSLRPLGANNYGYTF. V usage is TRBV7-9 and J usage is TRBJ1-2; possible D gene TRBD1, 6 bases. The CDR3 extends over 17 amino acids. CDR1 is SEHNR and CDR2 is FQNEAQ in the germline V gene (reference sequence). V lost 2 bases and J lost 1, with 17 bases in between.

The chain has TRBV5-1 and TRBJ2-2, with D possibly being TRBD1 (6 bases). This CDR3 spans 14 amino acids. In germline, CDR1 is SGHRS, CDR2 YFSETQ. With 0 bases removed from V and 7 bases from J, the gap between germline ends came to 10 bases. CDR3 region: CASSLGTGHGELFF. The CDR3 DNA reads TGCGCCAGCAGCTTGGGTACAGGGCACGGGGAGCTGTTTTTT.

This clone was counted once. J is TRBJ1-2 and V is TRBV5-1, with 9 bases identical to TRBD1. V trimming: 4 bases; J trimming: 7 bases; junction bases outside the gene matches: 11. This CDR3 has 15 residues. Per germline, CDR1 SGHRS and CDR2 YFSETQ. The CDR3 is CASSQSSGTGFGYTF. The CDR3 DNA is TGCGCCAGCAGCCAAAGTTCCGGGACAGGGTTTGGCTACACCTTC.

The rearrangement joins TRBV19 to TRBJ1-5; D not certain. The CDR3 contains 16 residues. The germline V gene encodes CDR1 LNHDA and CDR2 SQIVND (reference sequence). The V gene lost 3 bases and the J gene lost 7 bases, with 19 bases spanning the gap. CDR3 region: CASSMGWLGVRQPQHF. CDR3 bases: TGTGCCAGTAGTATGGGGTGGCTGGGAGTTCGACAGCCCCAGCATTTT.

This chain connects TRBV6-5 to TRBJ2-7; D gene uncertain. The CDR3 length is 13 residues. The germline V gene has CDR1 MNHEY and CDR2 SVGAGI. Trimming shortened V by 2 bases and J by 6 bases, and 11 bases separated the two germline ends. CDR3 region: CASSYVGNGEQYF. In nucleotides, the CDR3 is TGTGCCAGCAGTTACGTAGGGAACGGCGAGCAGTACTTC.

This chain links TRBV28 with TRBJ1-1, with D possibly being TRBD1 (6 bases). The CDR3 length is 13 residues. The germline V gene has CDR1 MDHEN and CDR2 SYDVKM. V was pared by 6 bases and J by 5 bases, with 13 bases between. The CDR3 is CASSPPQGTEAFF. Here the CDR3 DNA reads TGTGCCAGCAGCCCGCCGCAGGGGACTGAAGCTTTCTTT. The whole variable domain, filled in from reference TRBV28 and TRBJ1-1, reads DVKVTQSSRYLVKRTGEKVFLECVQDMDHENMFWYRQDPGLGLRLIYFSYDVKMKEKGDIPEGYSVSREKKERFSLILESASTNQTSMYLCASSPPQGTEAFFGQGTRLTVV.

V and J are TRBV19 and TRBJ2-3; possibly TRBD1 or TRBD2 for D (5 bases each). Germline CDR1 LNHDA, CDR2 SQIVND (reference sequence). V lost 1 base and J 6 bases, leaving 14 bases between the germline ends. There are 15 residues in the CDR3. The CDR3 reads CASSIGLKRGDTQYF. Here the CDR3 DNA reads TGTGCCAGTAGTATAGGTCTCAAACGGGGCGATACGCAGTATTTT.

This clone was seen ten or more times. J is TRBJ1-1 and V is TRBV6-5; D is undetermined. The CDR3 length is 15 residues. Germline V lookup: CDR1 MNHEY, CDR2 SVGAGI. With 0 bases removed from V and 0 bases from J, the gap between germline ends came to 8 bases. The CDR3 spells CASSYSTSVNTEAFF. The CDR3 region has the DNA TGTGCCAGCAGTTACTCGACCAGTGTGAACACTGAAGCTTTCTTT.

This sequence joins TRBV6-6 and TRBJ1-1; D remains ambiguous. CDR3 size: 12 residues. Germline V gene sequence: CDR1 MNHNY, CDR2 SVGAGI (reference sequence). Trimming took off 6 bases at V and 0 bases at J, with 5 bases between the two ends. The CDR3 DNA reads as TGTGCCAGCAGACCAATGAACACTGAAGCTTTCTTT. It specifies CASRPMNTEAFF.

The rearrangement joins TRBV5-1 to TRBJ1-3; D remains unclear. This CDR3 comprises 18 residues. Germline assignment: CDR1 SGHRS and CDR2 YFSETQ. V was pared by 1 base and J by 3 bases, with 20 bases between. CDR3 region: CASSLTTLARVGGNTIYF. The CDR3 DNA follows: TGCGCCAGCAGCTTGACCACCCTCGCAAGGGTCGGTGGAAACACCATATATTTT.

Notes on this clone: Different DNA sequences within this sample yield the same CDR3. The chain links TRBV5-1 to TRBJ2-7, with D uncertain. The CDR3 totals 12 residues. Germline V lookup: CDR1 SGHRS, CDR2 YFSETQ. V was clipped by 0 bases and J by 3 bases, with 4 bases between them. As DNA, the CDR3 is TGCGCCAGCAGCTTGGGTGGCTACGAGCAGTACTTC. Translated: CASSLGGYEQYF.

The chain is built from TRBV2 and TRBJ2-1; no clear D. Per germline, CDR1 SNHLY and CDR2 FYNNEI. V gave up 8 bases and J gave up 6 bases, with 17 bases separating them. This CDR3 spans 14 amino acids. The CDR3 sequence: CASSQLLGTNEQFF. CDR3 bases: TGTGCCAGCTCCCAGCTATTGGGAACCAATGAGCAGTTCTTC. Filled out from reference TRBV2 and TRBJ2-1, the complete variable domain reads EPEVTQTPSHQVTQMGQEVILRCVPISNHLYFYWYRQILGQKVEFLVSFYNNEISEKSEIFDDQFSVERPDGSNFTLKIRSTKLEDSAMYFCASSQLLGTNEQFFGPGTRLTVL.

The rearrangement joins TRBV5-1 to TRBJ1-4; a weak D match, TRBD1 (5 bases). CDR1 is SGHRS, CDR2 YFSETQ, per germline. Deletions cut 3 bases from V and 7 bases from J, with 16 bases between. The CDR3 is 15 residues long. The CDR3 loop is CASSSGRGGGEKLFF. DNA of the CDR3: TGCGCCAGCAGCTCAGGGCGAGGTGGAGGTGAAAAACTGTTTTTT.

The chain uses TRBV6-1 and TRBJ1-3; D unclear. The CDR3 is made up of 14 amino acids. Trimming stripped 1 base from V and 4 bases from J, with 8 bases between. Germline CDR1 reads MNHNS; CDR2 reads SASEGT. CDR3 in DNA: TGTGCCAGCAGTGAAGGTCCCGGAGGAAACACCATATATTTT. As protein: CASSEGPGGNTIYF.

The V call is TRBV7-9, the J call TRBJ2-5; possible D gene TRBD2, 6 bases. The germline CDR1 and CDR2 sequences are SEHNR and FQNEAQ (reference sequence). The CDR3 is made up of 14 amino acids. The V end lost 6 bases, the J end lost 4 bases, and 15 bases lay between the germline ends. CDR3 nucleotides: TGTGCCAGCAGTTCCTCGTGGGGAGGAGAGACCCAGTACTTC. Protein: CASSSSWGGETQYF.

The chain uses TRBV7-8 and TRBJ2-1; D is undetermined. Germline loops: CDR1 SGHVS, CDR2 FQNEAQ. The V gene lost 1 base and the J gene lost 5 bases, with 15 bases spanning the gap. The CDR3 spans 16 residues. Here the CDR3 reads CASSLVASRTHNEQFF. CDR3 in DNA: TGTGCCAGCAGCTTAGTGGCATCGAGGACCCACAATGAGCAGTTCTTC.

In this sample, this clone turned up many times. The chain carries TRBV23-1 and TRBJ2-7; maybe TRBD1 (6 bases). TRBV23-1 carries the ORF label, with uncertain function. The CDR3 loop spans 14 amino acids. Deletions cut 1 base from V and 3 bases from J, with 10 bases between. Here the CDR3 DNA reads TGCGCCAGCAGTCAATGGTGGGACATCTACGAGCAGTACTTC. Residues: CASSQWWDIYEQYF.

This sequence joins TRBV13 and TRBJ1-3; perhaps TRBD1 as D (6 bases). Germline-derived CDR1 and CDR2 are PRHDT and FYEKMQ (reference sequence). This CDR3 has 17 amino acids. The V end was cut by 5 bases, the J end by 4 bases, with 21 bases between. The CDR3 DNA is TGTGCCAGCAGCCCACGACAGAGGACAGTCGTCGGAAACACCATATATTTT. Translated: CASSPRQRTVVGNTIYF.

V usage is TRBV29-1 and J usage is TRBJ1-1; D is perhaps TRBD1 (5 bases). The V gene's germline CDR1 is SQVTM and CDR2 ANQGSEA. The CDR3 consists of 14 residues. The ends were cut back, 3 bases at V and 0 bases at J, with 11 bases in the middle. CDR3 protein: CSVDGAGLNTEAFF. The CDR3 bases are TGCAGCGTTGATGGGGCAGGCCTGAACACTGAAGCTTTCTTT.

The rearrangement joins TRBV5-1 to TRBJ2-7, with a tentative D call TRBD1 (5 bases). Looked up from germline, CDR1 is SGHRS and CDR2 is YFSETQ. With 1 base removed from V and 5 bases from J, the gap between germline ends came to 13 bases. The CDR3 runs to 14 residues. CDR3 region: CASSLQGIRDEQYF. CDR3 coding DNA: TGCGCCAGCAGCTTGCAGGGAATCCGGGACGAGCAGTACTTC. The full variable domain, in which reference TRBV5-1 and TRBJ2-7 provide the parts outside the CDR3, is KAGVTQTPRYLIKTRGQQVTLSCSPISGHRSVSWYQQTPGQGLQFLFEYFSETQRNKGNFPGRFSGRQFSNSRSEMNVSTLELGDSALYLCASSLQGIRDEQYFGPGTRLTVT.

The CDR3 DNA reads TGTGCCTGGGCGACAGGGAGGGGGAAAGAGACCCAGTACTTC. It translates to CAWATGRGKETQYF. The V call is TRBV30, the J call TRBJ2-5; D possibly matches TRBD1 or TRBD2 (7 bases each). Germline V gene sequence: CDR1 GTSNPN, CDR2 SVGIG (reference sequence). The CDR3 is made up of 14 amino acids. Trimming took 5 bases from V and 3 from J, leaving 16 bases between them.

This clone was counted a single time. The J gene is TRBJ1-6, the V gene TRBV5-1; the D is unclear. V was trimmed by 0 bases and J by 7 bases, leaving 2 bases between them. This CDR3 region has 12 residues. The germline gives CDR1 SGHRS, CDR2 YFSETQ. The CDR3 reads CASSLGNSPLHF. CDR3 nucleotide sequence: TGCGCCAGCAGCTTGGGGAATTCACCCCTCCACTTT.

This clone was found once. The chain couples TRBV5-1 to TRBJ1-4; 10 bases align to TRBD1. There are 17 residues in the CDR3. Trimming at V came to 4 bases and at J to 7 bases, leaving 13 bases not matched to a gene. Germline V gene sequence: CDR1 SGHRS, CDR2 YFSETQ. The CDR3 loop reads CASSRGTGVGGSEKLFF. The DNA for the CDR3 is TGCGCCAGCAGCCGAGGGACAGGGGTAGGCGGCAGTGAAAAACTGTTTTTT.

CDR3 bases: TGTGCCAGCAGCGCGGTAGGACAAATGAACACTGAAGCTTTCTTT. Translating it yields CASSAVGQMNTEAFF. This chain uses TRBV9 with TRBJ1-1, with a tentative D call TRBD1 (5 bases). V shed 3 bases and J shed 0 bases, with 12 bases lying between them. The CDR3 sequence is 15 residues long. Germline V gene lookup returns CDR1 SGDLS and CDR2 YYNGEE.

This chain's CDR3 is CAISESRSGGTHWTYEQYF. CDR3 coding DNA: TGTGCCATCAGTGAATCTCGGAGCGGGGGGACACATTGGACCTACGAGCAGTACTTC. The chain links TRBV10-3 to TRBJ2-7; 9 bases are a match to TRBD2. V lost 3 bases and J lost 2; bases outside the gene matches: 17. The germline gives CDR1 ENHRY, CDR2 SYGVKD. This CDR3 region has 19 residues.

The DNA of the CDR3 is TGTGCCAGCAGTGAGGGGACTAGCGGGAGCGGAGATACGCAGTATTTT. Translated: CASSEGTSGSGDTQYF. The chain joins TRBV11-1 to TRBJ2-3; 14 nucleotides agree with TRBD2. The CDR3 is 16 amino acids. The V and J ends lost 6 bases and 5 bases, in that order; junction bases with no gene match: 7. The V gene's germline CDR1 is SGHAT and CDR2 FQDESV (reference sequence). Together with reference TRBV11-1 and TRBJ2-3, the CDR3 gives the full variable domain: EAEVAQSPRYKITEKSQAVAFWCDPISGHATLYWYRQILGQGPELLVQFQDESVVDDSQLPKDRFSAERLKGVDSTLKIQPAELGDSAMYLCASSEGTSGSGDTQYFGPGTRLTVL.

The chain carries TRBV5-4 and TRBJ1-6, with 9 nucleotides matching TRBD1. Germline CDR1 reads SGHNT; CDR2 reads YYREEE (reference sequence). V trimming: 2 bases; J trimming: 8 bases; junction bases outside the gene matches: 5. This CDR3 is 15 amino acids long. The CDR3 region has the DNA TGTGCCAGCAGCTTATGGACAGGGGTAGATTCACCCCTCCACTTT. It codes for CASSLWTGVDSPLHF.

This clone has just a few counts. This chain's CDR3 is CASSLIVEQYF. The DNA of the CDR3 is TGTGCCAGCAGCTTAATAGTCGAGCAGTACTTC. The V call is TRBV11-2, the J call TRBJ2-7; D gene unclear. Between the trimmed V and J ends, which lost 2 bases and 6 bases, there was a span of 5 bases. CDR3 length: 11 residues. Germline assignment: CDR1 SGHAT and CDR2 FQNNGV. The variable domain in full, with the rest retrieved from reference TRBV11-2 and TRBJ2-7, is EAGVAQSPRYKIIEKRQSVAFWCNPISGHATLYWYQQILGQGPKLLIQFQNNGVVDDSQLPKDRFSAERLKGVDSTLKIQPAKLEDSAVYLCASSLIVEQYFGPGTRLTVT.

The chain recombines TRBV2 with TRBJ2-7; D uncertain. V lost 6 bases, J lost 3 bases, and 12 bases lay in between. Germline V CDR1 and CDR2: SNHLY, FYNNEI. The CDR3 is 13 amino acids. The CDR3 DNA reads TGTGCCAGCAGGAGAGTCGGAGACTACGAGCAGTACTTC. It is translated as CASRRVGDYEQYF.